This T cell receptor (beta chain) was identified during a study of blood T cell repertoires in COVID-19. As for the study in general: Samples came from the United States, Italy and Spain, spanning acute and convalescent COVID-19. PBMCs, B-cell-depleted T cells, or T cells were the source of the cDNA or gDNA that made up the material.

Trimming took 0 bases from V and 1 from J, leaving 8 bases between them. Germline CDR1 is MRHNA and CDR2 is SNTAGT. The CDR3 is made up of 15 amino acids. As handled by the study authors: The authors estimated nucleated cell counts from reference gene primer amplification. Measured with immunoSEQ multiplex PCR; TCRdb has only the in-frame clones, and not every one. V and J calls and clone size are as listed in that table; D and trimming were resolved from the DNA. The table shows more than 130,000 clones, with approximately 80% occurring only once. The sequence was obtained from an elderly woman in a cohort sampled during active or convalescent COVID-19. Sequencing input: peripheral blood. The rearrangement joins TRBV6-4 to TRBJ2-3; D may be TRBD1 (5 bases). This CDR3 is CASSDSWGRTDTQYF. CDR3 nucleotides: TGTGCCAGCAGTGACTCCTGGGGCCGCACAGATACGCAGTATTTT.